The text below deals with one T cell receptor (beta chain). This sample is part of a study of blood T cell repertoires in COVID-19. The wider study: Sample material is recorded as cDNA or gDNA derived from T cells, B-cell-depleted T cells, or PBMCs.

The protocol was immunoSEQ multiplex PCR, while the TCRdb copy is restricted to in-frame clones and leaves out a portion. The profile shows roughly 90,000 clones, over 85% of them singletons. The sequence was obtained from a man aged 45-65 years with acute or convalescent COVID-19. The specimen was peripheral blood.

CDR3 bases: TGTGCCAGCAGTTACGAAACGGGATATAATTCACCCCTCCACTTT. This gives the protein CASSYETGYNSPLHF. This chain connects TRBV6-5 to TRBJ1-6; no firm D call. Germline CDR1 and CDR2: MNHEY and SVGAGI. Trimming removed 2 bases at V and 4 bases at J, with 9 bases between. The CDR3 sequence is 15 residues long.